Each of the 8 T cell receptor beta chains below was sequenced from the same sample in a study of T cells in localized non-small cell lung cancer. Libraries were prepared by immunoSEQ multiplex PCR; TCRdb keeps only in-frame clonotypes and omits some of them. Of about 70,000 clones detected, about nine tenths appear once; the ten largest clones hold less than 25%. Sample: peripheral blood, taken before any cancer treatment. The receptors were gathered from a male donor at least 60 years old with stage III squamous cell lung carcinoma.

This chain uses TRBV6-1 with TRBJ1-6; maybe TRBD1 (5 bases). The CDR3 sequence is 17 residues long. Deletions cut 3 bases from V and 2 bases from J, with 14 bases between. Germline values: CDR1 MNHNS, CDR2 SASEGT. In DNA, the CDR3 is TGTGCCAGCAGTGATGGGACCCAGGCGGCCTATAATTCACCCCTCCACTTT. Encoded protein: CASSDGTQAAYNSPLHF.

A remark on this clone: This could be a read error, since a much larger clone is one nucleotide away. The chain is built from TRBV18 and TRBJ1-6; the D is unclear. The CDR3 runs 13 residues. V lost 1 base and J 10 bases, leaving 8 bases between the germline ends. Germline CDR1 KGHSH, CDR2 LQKENI. In DNA, the CDR3 is TGTGCCAGCTCACCACAGGATTTGTCACCCCTCCACTTT. This translates into CASSPQDLSPLHF.

The chain has TRBV7-2 and TRBJ2-3, with D perhaps matching TRBD1 (6 bases). Trimming left V 3 bases short and J 9 bases short, with 10 bases between. Germline V lookup: CDR1 SGHTA, CDR2 FQGNSA. This CDR3 region has 12 residues. The CDR3 is CASSLGALTQYF. The CDR3 region has the DNA TGTGCCAGCAGCTTGGGGGCATTAACGCAGTATTTT.

The V call is TRBV30, the J call TRBJ1-1, with 7 bases matching TRBD1. J was trimmed by 0 bases and V by 0 bases; bases with no gene match: 10. The CDR3 loop spans 17 amino acids. Per germline, CDR1 GTSNPN and CDR2 SVGIG (reference sequence). The CDR3 is CAWSVPGQPIMNTEAFF. The CDR3 DNA reads TGTGCCTGGAGTGTACCGGGACAGCCCATCATGAACACTGAAGCTTTCTTT.

Only a few counts were recorded for this clone. This chain links TRBV13 with TRBJ2-3, with 8 positions matching TRBD1. The J segment lost 3 bases and the V segment lost 0 bases, leaving 2 bases of the junction unmatched. The CDR3 has 15 amino acids. In germline, CDR1 is PRHDT, CDR2 FYEKMQ (reference sequence). In DNA form, the CDR3 reads TGTGCCAGCAGCTTAGGTGGGACAGGAACAGATACGCAGTATTTT. Amino acid sequence: CASSLGGTGTDTQYF.

J is TRBJ1-1 and V is TRBV5-5; unclear D gene. CDR1 SGHKS and CDR2 YYEKEE come from the germline V gene (reference sequence). Trimming removed 7 bases at V and 0 bases at J, with 7 bases between. The CDR3 has 12 amino acids. CDR3 bases: TGTGCCAGCGGACCTATGAACACTGAAGCTTTCTTT. It yields the protein CASGPMNTEAFF.

This chain connects TRBV7-2 to TRBJ2-7; 7 nucleotides match TRBD2. The germline gives CDR1 SGHTA, CDR2 FQGNSA. The V and J ends lost 5 bases and 4 bases, in that order; junction bases with no gene match: 2. The CDR3 loop spans 12 amino acids. CDR3 loop: CASSQGGYEQYF. Here the CDR3 DNA reads TGTGCCAGCAGCCAGGGAGGGTACGAGCAGTACTTC. The variable domain in full, completed from reference TRBV7-2 and TRBJ2-7, reads GAGVSQSPSNKVTEKGKDVELRCDPISGHTALYWYRQSLGQGLEFLIYFQGNSAPDKSGLPSDRFSAERTGGSVSTLTIQRTQQEDSAVYLCASSQGGYEQYFGPGTRLTVT.

This clone came up a few times. The genes are TRBV7-9 and TRBJ1-4; D unresolved. Germline V gives CDR1 SEHNR, CDR2 FQNEAQ (reference sequence). This CDR3 has 15 amino acids. The V and J ends lost 6 bases and 0 bases respectively, with 11 bases between them. In DNA form, the CDR3 reads TGTGCCAGCAGTAACCCCTCGACAACTAATGAAAAACTGTTTTTT. It specifies CASSNPSTTNEKLFF.